These T cell receptor beta chains were read from a single sample in a study of T-cell memory formation after mild COVID-19. TCRdb ran MiXCR on the 5' RACE reads and lists one entry per CDR3 protein. This sample has 350,000 to 450,000 distinct CDR3 sequences, with about 19% found just once. Material: PBMCs or a T cell subset sorted from them (not recorded which). The receptors were sampled from an adult woman who had mild COVID-19 (a few samples of this study predate the infection). Cell type and time point are not known. Each CDR3 is given without its conserved first and last residue.

>TRBV5-1|TRBJ2-5
ASSSRQDLLETQY
>TRBV18|TRBJ1-3
ASSFAGDSGNTIY
>TRBV7-9|TRBJ1-2
ASSTRTGNYGYT
>TRBV12-3/TRBV12-4|TRBJ2-7
ASSFEVGEQY
>TRBV4-2|TRBJ2-1
ASSQDRASGGVSEQF
>TRBV7-9|TRBJ2-1
ASSLSGVDEQF
>TRBV9|TRBJ2-1
ASSVTSGIMNEQF
>TRBV4-1|TRBJ1-5
ASSQVPGQGSGYSNQPQH
>TRBV5-5|TRBJ2-7
ASSPSGTGGFYEQY
>TRBV18|TRBJ1-1
ASSPRTGGDTEAF
>TRBV5-1|TRBJ2-7
ASRAGFDYEQY
>TRBV5-5|TRBJ1-4
ASSLAAVEKLF
>TRBV6-5|TRBJ2-1
ASRSSGISYNEQF
>TRBV25-1|TRBJ2-2
ASRNSLAGGPTGELF
>TRBV6-5|TRBJ2-7
ASSYDREAYEQY
>TRBV4-2|TRBJ1-1
ASSQVIGGLRTEAF
>TRBV4-1|TRBJ1-5
ASSQDGDGVQPQH
>TRBV7-6|TRBJ2-1
ASSLSSGGAYNEQF
>TRBV5-6|TRBJ1-1
ASSSRWGTEAF
>TRBV5-1|TRBJ2-3
ASSLGDRVADTQY
>TRBV2|TRBJ1-1
ASSAHPRNTEAF
>TRBV6-2/TRBV6-3|TRBJ2-2
ASREDISLTGELF
>TRBV30|TRBJ1-1
AWSAGVNTEAF
>TRBV24-1|TRBJ2-4
ATSDGPQAKNIQY
>TRBV12-3/TRBV12-4|TRBJ2-1
ASTNLRDEQF
>TRBV6-4|TRBJ2-1
ASSPGTGDWDEQF
>TRBV9|TRBJ2-5
ASSVVARGGQETQY
>TRBV5-6|TRBJ2-1
ASSLDGEQF
>TRBV6-5|TRBJ2-5
ASSYWGGETQY
>TRBV21-1|TRBJ2-3
ASSKVEGASTDTQY
>TRBV19|TRBJ2-5
ASSPGLVMETQY
>TRBV29-1|TRBJ2-7
SAKGTGLSSYEQY
>TRBV9|TRBJ1-3
ASSVAGSDVSGNTIY
>TRBV18|TRBJ1-4
ASSPSGTGDEKLF
>TRBV27|TRBJ2-7
ASSLSLPYEQY
>TRBV6-6|TRBJ2-7
ASSDPGLGIYEQY
>TRBV12-3/TRBV12-4|TRBJ2-1
ASRTLAGGANEQF
>TRBV20-1|TRBJ1-5
SARDSGPKTYSNQPQH
>TRBV15|TRBJ1-1
STSRDWRTEAF
>TRBV7-2|TRBJ1-4
ASSDRQGLRLF
>TRBV5-4|TRBJ2-7
ASSRTGGRTYEQY
>TRBV5-1|TRBJ1-2
ASNLGPYRDSYGYT
>TRBV7-9|TRBJ1-4
ASSSRRQGDVNIDEKLF
>TRBV15|TRBJ2-2
ATRGGLDTGELF
>TRBV12-3/TRBV12-4|TRBJ2-3
ASSPIAGAEDTQY
>TRBV20-1|TRBJ2-3
SGLAGGRTDTQY
>TRBV30|TRBJ1-6
AWSTGQGNSPLH
>TRBV20-1|TRBJ1-6
SARDGGAGNSPLH
>TRBV20-1|TRBJ2-1
SATRGVSSYNEQF
>TRBV15|TRBJ2-5
ATSRDGPGQETQY
>TRBV7-9|TRBJ1-6
ASSPPTENSPLH
>TRBV7-9|TRBJ2-1
ASIPLTSAGYNEQF
>TRBV6-5|TRBJ1-2
ASSYSPGTGLLYGYT
>TRBV6-5|TRBJ2-7
ASSYSTPGPYEQY
>TRBV2|TRBJ1-6
ASSEGGLYNSPLH
>TRBV4-1|TRBJ2-7
ASSPGTGHEQY
>TRBV5-1|TRBJ1-2
ASSLALGDGGYT